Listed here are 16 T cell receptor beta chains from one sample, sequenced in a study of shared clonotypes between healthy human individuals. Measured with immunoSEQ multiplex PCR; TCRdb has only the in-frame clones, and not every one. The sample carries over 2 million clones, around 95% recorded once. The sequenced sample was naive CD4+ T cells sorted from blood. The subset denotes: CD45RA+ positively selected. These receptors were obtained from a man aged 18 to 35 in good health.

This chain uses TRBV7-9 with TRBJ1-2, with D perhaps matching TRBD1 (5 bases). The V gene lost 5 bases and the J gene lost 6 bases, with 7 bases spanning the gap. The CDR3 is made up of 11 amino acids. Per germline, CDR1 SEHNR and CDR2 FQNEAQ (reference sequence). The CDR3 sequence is CASSKGDGYTF. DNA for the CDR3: TGTGCCAGCAGCAAAGGGGATGGCTACACCTTC.

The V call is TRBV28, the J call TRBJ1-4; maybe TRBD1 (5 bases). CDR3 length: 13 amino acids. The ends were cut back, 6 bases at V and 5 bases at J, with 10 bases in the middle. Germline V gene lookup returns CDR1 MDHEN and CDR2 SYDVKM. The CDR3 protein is CASRTGGNEKLFF. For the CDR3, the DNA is TGTGCCAGCAGAACCGGGGGAAATGAAAAACTGTTTTTT.

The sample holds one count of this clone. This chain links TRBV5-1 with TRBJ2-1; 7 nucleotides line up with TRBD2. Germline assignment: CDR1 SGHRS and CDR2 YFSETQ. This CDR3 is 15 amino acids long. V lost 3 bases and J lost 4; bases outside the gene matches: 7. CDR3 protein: CASSSGSGLYNEQFF. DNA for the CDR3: TGCGCCAGCAGCTCTGGTAGCGGGTTATACAATGAGCAGTTCTTC. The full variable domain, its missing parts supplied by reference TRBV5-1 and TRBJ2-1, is KAGVTQTPRYLIKTRGQQVTLSCSPISGHRSVSWYQQTPGQGLQFLFEYFSETQRNKGNFPGRFSGRQFSNSRSEMNVSTLELGDSALYLCASSSGSGLYNEQFFGPGTRLTVL.

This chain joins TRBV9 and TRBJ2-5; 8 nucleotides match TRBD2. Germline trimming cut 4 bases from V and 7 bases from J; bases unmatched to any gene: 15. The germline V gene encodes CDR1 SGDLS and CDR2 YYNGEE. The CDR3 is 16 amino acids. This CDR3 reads CASSPDGGAIPGTQYF. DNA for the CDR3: TGTGCCAGCAGCCCCGACGGGGGGGCCATCCCAGGGACCCAGTACTTC.

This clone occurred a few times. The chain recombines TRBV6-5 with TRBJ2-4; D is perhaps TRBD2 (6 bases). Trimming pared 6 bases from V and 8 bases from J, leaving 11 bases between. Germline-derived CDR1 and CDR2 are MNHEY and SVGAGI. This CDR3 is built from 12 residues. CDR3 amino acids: CASRSSGDIQYF. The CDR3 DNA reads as TGTGCCAGCAGGTCCTCGGGGGACATTCAGTACTTC.

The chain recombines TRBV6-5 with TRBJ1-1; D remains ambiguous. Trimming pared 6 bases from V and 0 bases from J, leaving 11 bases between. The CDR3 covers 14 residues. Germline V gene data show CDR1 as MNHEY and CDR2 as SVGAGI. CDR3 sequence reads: CASSHQSVNTEAFF. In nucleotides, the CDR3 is TGTGCCAGCAGCCACCAGTCAGTGAACACTGAAGCTTTCTTT.

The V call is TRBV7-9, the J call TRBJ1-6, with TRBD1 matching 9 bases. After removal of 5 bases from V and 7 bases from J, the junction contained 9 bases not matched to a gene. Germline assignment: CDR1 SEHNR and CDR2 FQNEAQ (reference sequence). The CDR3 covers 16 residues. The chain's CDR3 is CASSLQGARGNSPLHF. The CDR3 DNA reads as TGTGCCAGCAGCCTACAGGGGGCGCGGGGAAATTCACCCCTCCACTTT.

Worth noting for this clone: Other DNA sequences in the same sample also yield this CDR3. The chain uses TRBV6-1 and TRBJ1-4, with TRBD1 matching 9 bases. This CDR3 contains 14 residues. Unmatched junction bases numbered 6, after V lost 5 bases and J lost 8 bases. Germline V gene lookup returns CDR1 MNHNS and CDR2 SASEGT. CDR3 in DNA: TGTGCCAGCAGTCTACAGGGGGCGGGGGAAAAACTGTTTTTT. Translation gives CASSLQGAGEKLFF.

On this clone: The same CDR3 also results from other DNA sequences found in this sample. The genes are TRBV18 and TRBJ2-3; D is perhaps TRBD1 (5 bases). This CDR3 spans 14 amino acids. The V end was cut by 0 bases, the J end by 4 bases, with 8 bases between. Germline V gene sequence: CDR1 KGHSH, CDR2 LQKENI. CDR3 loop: CASSPPQGSDTQYF. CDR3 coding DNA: TGTGCCAGCTCACCACCGCAGGGATCAGATACGCAGTATTTT.

The CDR3 protein is CASSRTRGYEQYF. The CDR3 coding sequence is TGTGCCAGTTCACGTACCCGGGGCTACGAGCAGTACTTC. The chain links TRBV19 to TRBJ2-7; D may be TRBD2 (5 bases). This CDR3 has 13 amino acids. V was pared by 8 bases and J by 3 bases, with 14 bases between. Germline values: CDR1 LNHDA, CDR2 SQIVND (reference sequence).

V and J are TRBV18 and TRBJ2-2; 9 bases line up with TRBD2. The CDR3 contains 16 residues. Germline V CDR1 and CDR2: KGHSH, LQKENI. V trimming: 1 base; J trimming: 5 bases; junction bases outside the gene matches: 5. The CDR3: CASSPRREGVTGELFF. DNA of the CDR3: TGTGCCAGCTCACCACGGCGGGAGGGAGTAACCGGGGAGCTGTTTTTT.

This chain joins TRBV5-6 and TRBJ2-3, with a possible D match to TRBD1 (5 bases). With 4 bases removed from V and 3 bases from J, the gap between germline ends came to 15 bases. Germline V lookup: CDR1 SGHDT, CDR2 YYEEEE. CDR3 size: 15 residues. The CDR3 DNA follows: TGTGCCAGCAGCCTGTCGCAGGGTGTGACAGATACGCAGTATTTT. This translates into CASSLSQGVTDTQYF.

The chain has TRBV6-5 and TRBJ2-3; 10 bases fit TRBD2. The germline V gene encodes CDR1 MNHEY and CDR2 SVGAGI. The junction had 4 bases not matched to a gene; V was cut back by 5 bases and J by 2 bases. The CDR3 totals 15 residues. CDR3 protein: CASSPGLAATDTQYF. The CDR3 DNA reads TGTGCCAGCAGTCCCGGACTAGCGGCCACAGATACGCAGTATTTT.

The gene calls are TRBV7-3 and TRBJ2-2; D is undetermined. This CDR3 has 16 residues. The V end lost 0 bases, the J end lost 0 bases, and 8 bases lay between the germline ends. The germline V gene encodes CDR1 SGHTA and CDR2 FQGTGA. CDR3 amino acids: CASSLTPIANTGELFF. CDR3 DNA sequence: TGTGCCAGCAGCTTAACCCCAATCGCGAACACCGGGGAGCTGTTTTTT.

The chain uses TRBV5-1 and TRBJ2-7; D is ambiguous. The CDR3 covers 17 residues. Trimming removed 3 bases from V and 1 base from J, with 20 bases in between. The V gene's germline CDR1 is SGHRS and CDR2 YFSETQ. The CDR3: CASSSRLKAVGSYEQYF. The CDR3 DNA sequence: TGCGCCAGCAGCTCCCGTCTGAAGGCTGTCGGTTCCTACGAGCAGTACTTC.

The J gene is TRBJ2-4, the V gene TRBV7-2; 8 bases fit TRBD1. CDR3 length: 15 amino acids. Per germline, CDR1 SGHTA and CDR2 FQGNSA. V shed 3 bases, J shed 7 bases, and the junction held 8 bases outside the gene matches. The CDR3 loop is CASSLRGQGANIQYF. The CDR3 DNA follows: TGTGCCAGCAGCTTGAGGGGGCAGGGGGCGAACATTCAGTACTTC.